Each of the 16 T cell receptor beta chains below was sequenced from the same sample in a study of blood T cell repertoires in COVID-19. TCRdb's copy holds only in-frame clones and misses some; the assay was immunoSEQ multiplex PCR. The sample holds 160,000 or so clones, about four fifths seen once. Sequenced input: peripheral blood. The source is an elderly woman with acute or convalescent COVID-19.

In the case of this clone: This CDR3 is also generated by other DNA sequences in the sample. V usage is TRBV6-5 and J usage is TRBJ1-1; 7 bases are a match to TRBD1. The trim removed 5 bases at V and 2 bases at J, leaving 2 bases unmatched. The CDR3 contains 13 residues. CDR1 and CDR2 from the germline V gene are MNHEY and SVGAGI. The CDR3 region has the DNA TGTGCCAGCAGTCGACAGGGTAACACTGAAGCTTTCTTT. It codes for CASSRQGNTEAFF.

CDR3 residues: CASSRVGAPTGELFF. The CDR3 DNA is TGTGCCAGCAGCCGAGTGGGGGCACCAACCGGGGAGCTGTTTTTT. The gene calls are TRBV14 and TRBJ2-2, with D perhaps TRBD1 (6 bases). Germline CDR1 is SGHDN and CDR2 is FVKESK. The CDR3 loop spans 15 amino acids. Trimming shortened V by 4 bases and J by 5 bases, and 14 bases separated the two germline ends. The full variable domain, its missing parts supplied by reference TRBV14 and TRBJ2-2, is EAGVTQFPSHSVIEKGQTVTLRCDPISGHDNLYWYRRVMGKEIKFLLHFVKESKQDESGMPNNRFLAERTGGTYSTLKVQPAELEDSGVYFCASSRVGAPTGELFFGEGSRLTVL.

V usage is TRBV2 and J usage is TRBJ1-4; possibly TRBD1 for D (5 bases). The CDR3 extends over 15 amino acids. Germline lookup yields CDR1 SNHLY and CDR2 FYNNEI. V was shortened by 3 bases and J by 3 bases, with 11 bases between the two germline ends. For the CDR3, the DNA is TGTGCCAGCAGTGATGGGGGGTTCCCTAATGAAAAACTGTTTTTT. Translated: CASSDGGFPNEKLFF.

The chain is built from TRBV5-1 and TRBJ2-1; possible D gene TRBD1, 6 bases. This CDR3 is built from 18 residues. V was trimmed by 3 bases and J by 5 bases, leaving 24 bases between them. Germline-derived CDR1 and CDR2 are SGHRS and YFSETQ. The CDR3 DNA reads TGCGCCAGCAGCTCCCTTGGCAGGGGAAGCTCAGGGCACAATGAGCAGTTCTTC. It is translated as CASSSLGRGSSGHNEQFF.

CDR3: CASTFPDRRNTEAFF. CDR3 bases: TGTGCCAGCACTTTCCCTGACAGGCGGAACACTGAAGCTTTCTTT. The chain carries TRBV28 and TRBJ1-1, with D tentatively TRBD1 (6 bases). V dropped 7 bases and J dropped 1 base, with 16 bases sitting between them. Germline lookup yields CDR1 MDHEN and CDR2 SYDVKM. CDR3 length: 15 amino acids. Full variable domain (outside the CDR3, taken from reference TRBV28 and TRBJ1-1): DVKVTQSSRYLVKRTGEKVFLECVQDMDHENMFWYRQDPGLGLRLIYFSYDVKMKEKGDIPEGYSVSREKKERFSLILESASTNQTSMYLCASTFPDRRNTEAFFGQGTRLTVV.

The chain recombines TRBV12-3 or TRBV12-4 with TRBJ1-1; D gene uncertain. The length of the CDR3 is 13 residues. Trimming cost V 6 bases and J 5 bases, with 13 bases left between them. The CDR3 loop is CASSHPGGTEAFF. The CDR3 DNA is TGTGCCAGCAGCCACCCGGGCGGGACTGAAGCTTTCTTT.

This rearrangement joins TRBV18 to TRBJ2-5, with D possibly being TRBD1 (6 bases). The CDR3 length is 13 residues. V lost 5 bases, J lost 3 bases, and 10 bases lay in between. Germline lookup yields CDR1 KGHSH and CDR2 LQKENI. CDR3 protein: CASSEAGEETQYF. The CDR3 DNA sequence: TGTGCCAGCTCAGAGGCAGGGGAAGAGACCCAGTACTTC.

The V and J genes are TRBV29-1 and TRBJ2-1; TRBD2 aligns across 11 bases. This CDR3 contains 15 residues. V lost 1 base to trimming and J lost 4 bases; unmatched junction nucleotides: 3. The germline V gene encodes CDR1 SQVTM and CDR2 ANQGSEA. CDR3 loop: CSVEVGTSGYNEQFF. CDR3 nucleotide sequence: TGCAGCGTTGAAGTTGGGACTAGCGGTTACAATGAGCAGTTCTTC.

V is TRBV5-1 and J is TRBJ2-7; 11 nucleotides align to TRBD1. Looked up from germline, CDR1 is SGHRS and CDR2 is YFSETQ. With V trimmed by 2 bases and J by 7 bases, 8 bases remained unmatched. There are 15 residues in the CDR3. CDR3 residues: CASSFIGGQGEEQYF. The CDR3 DNA reads TGCGCCAGCAGCTTTATAGGGGGACAGGGGGAAGAGCAGTACTTC.

The chain is built from TRBV19 and TRBJ1-6, with D tentatively TRBD1 (5 bases). Germline-derived CDR1 and CDR2 are LNHDA and SQIVND (reference sequence). The germline V and J ends were trimmed by 3 bases and 4 bases, with 10 bases remaining between them. The CDR3 runs to 15 residues. The CDR3 loop reads CASSIGQGYNSPLHF. As DNA, the CDR3 is TGTGCCAGTAGTATCGGCCAGGGATATAATTCACCCCTCCACTTT.

The chain uses TRBV7-9 and TRBJ2-2; TRBD1 matches 7 bases. The germline V gene encodes CDR1 SEHNR and CDR2 FQNEAQ (reference sequence). The ends lost 2 bases at V and 0 bases at J; junction bases unmatched: 0. The CDR3 loop spans 15 amino acids. The CDR3 DNA is TGTGCCAGCAGCTTAAGGGGGCCGAACACCGGGGAGCTGTTTTTT. Its protein product is CASSLRGPNTGELFF.

The chain has TRBV7-8 and TRBJ2-1; D is perhaps TRBD2 (7 bases). Looked up from germline, CDR1 is SGHVS and CDR2 is FQNEAQ. Trimming shortened V by 8 bases and J by 0 bases, and 8 bases separated the two germline ends. This CDR3 has 13 amino acids. The CDR3 nucleotides are TGTGCCAGCGGGGGGGCCTCCTACAATGAGCAGTTCTTC. The encoded protein is CASGGASYNEQFF.

This rearrangement joins TRBV7-2 to TRBJ2-7; 12 bases line up with TRBD1. Looked up from germline, CDR1 is SGHTA and CDR2 is FQGNSA. This CDR3 comprises 15 residues. Trimming took 5 bases from V and 6 from J; bases not matched to a gene: 8. Here the CDR3 reads CASSTQGQGAFEQYF. CDR3 DNA: TGTGCCAGCAGCACCCAGGGACAGGGGGCTTTCGAGCAGTACTTC.

The rearrangement joins TRBV11-2 to TRBJ1-2, with 8 bases aligning to TRBD1. Germline loops: CDR1 SGHAT, CDR2 FQNNGV. Trimming took 6 bases from V and 1 from J; bases not matched to a gene: 10. This CDR3 contains 16 residues. As DNA, the CDR3 is TGTGCCAGCAGTCGGGTCTGGACAGGGAGTAACTATGGCTACACCTTC. Translated, it gives CASSRVWTGSNYGYTF.

This rearrangement joins TRBV6-6 to TRBJ1-1; D unclear. The CDR3 spans 13 residues. Trimming pared 5 bases from V and 1 base from J, leaving 8 bases between. Germline V lookup: CDR1 MNHNY, CDR2 SVGAGI (reference sequence). For the CDR3, the DNA is TGTGCCAGCAGTCCTTCACAGAACACTGAAGCTTTCTTT. Protein product: CASSPSQNTEAFF.

In this sample, this clone turned up a few times. This sequence joins TRBV5-8 and TRBJ1-1; D gene ambiguous. The CDR3 covers 14 residues. Germline V gives CDR1 SGHTS, CDR2 YDEGEE. Trimming pared 0 bases from V and 8 bases from J, leaving 14 bases between. CDR3 sequence: CASSLGTAGREAFF. DNA for the CDR3: TGTGCCAGCAGCTTGGGAACCGCGGGCCGCGAAGCTTTCTTT.